This TCR beta chain emerged from a study of blood T cell repertoires in COVID-19. In the study overall: Researchers got acute and convalescent COVID-19 samples from the United States, Italy and Spain.

For this clone: This specimen includes other DNA sequences encoding the same CDR3.

Here immunoSEQ multiplex PCR was the method, and the copy in TCRdb shows in-frame clones only, minus some. The sample holds a few hundred thousand clones, roughly four fifths seen once. The germline CDR1 and CDR2 sequences are SGHTA and FQGTGA. After removal of 3 bases from V and 2 bases from J, the junction contained 2 bases not matched to a gene. The CDR3 spans 14 residues. Sequenced material: peripheral blood. This chain connects TRBV7-3 to TRBJ1-1; 8 positions match TRBD1. The receptor's source is a man in his thirties or forties who had recovered from COVID-19. CDR3 loop: CASSLGQANTEAFF. For the CDR3, the DNA is TGTGCCAGCAGCTTGGGACAGGCCAACACTGAAGCTTTCTTT.